This TCR beta chain emerged from a study of T cells in Graves' hyperthyroidism and ophthalmopathy. TCR beta CDR3 sequences were amplified from RNA transcripts. First-round RT-PCR targeting the TCR CDR3 was performed with the HTBI primer set. Each CDR3 protein gets one entry after TCRdb re-called the multiplex PCR reads with MiXCR. The sample carries 400,000 to 500,000 distinct CDR3 sequences, approximately 14% recorded once. The study enrolled patients aged 18 to 65 with newly diagnosed hyperthyroidism of under 2 months' duration. Lactation, pregnancy, other autoimmune disease or uncontrolled infection led to exclusion of patients. Around 9.9 ml of fresh peripheral blood supplied the PBMCs. The CDR3 consists of 11 residues. CDR1 is SGHDN, CDR2 FVKESK, per germline. With 4 bases removed from V and 6 bases from J, the gap between germline ends came to 5 bases. This clonotype came up many times.

Input material: blood. The source is a woman aged 18-35 years with Graves' hyperthyroidism. The chain links TRBV14 to TRBJ2-3; D ambiguous. CDR3 coding DNA: TGTGCCAGCAGCCTCATTGATACGCAGTATTTT. Amino acids: CASSLIDTQYF.